This T cell receptor (beta chain) derives from a study of metastatic and nonmetastatic thyroid tumors. Study-wide findings and caveats: TCR beta diversity was reportedly significantly higher in malignant thyroid tumors than benign nodules, in blood and tumor.

None of the patients had undergone any treatment ahead of thyroid surgery. Source study methods: Construction of a distant-metastasis classifier for papillary thyroid cancer relied on CDR3 differences across clinicopathological groups. TCRdb re-called clones from the PCR reads using MiXCR. TCRdb assigned the V and J calls; the authors' analysis was not used. Of 30,000 to 35,000 clones in the sample, over 25% were seen once. In germline, CDR1 is GTSNPN, CDR2 SVGIG (reference sequence). The ends were cut back, 4 bases at V and 5 bases at J, with 8 bases in the middle. The CDR3 totals 11 residues. Within the sample, this clone is medium-sized. Its antigen is unidentified.

The chain recombines TRBV30 with TRBJ1-2; no firm D call. Source material: blood. The sequence came from a female donor with papillary thyroid cancer or a benign thyroid nodule (not recorded which). Some clones in this sample may be carry-over from other donors' samples. The CDR3 loop reads CAWNTAYGYTF. As DNA, the CDR3 is TGTGCCTGGAATACTGCATATGGCTACACCTTC.